This T cell receptor beta chain was obtained from a study of radiotherapy plus CTLA-4 blockade in lung cancer. Findings of the study overall: In blood, early T cell clone dynamics reportedly predicted response best, together with interferon-beta.

The data were produced by immunoSEQ multiplex PCR, yet TCRdb's version contains in-frame clones alone and is incomplete. The sample includes roughly 59,000 clones, 65% to 80% of them seen just once. This clone appeared a single time. Its target is not known. V dropped 7 bases and J dropped 2; count of bases not matched to a gene: 13. The CDR3 runs to 16 residues. The V gene's germline CDR1 is LNHDA and CDR2 SQIVND (reference sequence). The chain uses TRBV19 and TRBJ1-2; 7 bases are shared with TRBD1. This receptor was obtained from a human donor with non-small cell lung cancer whose response to radiotherapy plus ipilimumab could not be evaluated. The source was peripheral blood, collected from a patient treated with radiotherapy plus ipilimumab. CDR3: CASKGGTTGANYGYTF. The CDR3 region has the DNA TGTGCCAGTAAAGGTGGGACCACAGGGGCGAACTATGGCTACACCTTC.